Given below is one T cell receptor (beta chain) in context. This sample is drawn from a study of identical twins. Template switching added a universal primer binding site, and final cDNA carried unique molecular identifiers. From the 5' RACE reads, TCRdb called clonotypes with MiXCR, one entry per CDR3 protein. The repertoire holds about 900,000 distinct CDR3 sequences, with 10% to 15% as singletons. Germline CDR1 MDHEN, CDR2 SYDVKM. V lost 5 bases and J 0 bases, leaving 20 bases between the germline ends. The CDR3 consists of 18 residues. Each donor (without exception) was a healthy Caucasian. The same specimen was also included in a second study, on yellow fever vaccine responses in identical twins. From that report: The T cell response to vaccination in identical twins was reportedly partly convergent and partly personalized.

The chain carries TRBV28 and TRBJ1-3; D is uncertain. The TCR was taken from a woman younger than 35 in good health. Material for sequencing was PBMCs. The chain's CDR3 is CASSPQVWGPSSGNTIYF. The CDR3 coding sequence is TGTGCCAGCAGTCCCCAAGTTTGGGGTCCGAGCTCTGGAAACACCATATATTTT.